The 20 T cell receptor beta chains presented below share a single source sample, sequenced in a study of shared clonotypes between healthy human individuals. Method: immunoSEQ multiplex PCR; TCRdb's copy keeps in-frame clones and lacks some. Seen here are about 1.1 million clones, 70% to 80% observed once, and the top ten hold roughly 0.9%. Sequenced sample: memory CD4+ T cells from PBMCs. Noted subset: CD45RA-negative fraction. These TCRs come from a man aged 18-30 years in good health. Some clones in this sample may be carry-over from other donors' samples.

The CDR3 DNA reads TGTGCCTGGAGCATTAGCGGGGGGACCTACGAGCAGTACTTC. Protein product: CAWSISGGTYEQYF. V usage is TRBV30 and J usage is TRBJ2-7; the match to TRBD2 covers 10 bases. Trimming cost V 3 bases and J 2 bases; bases outside gene matches: 4. This CDR3 spans 14 amino acids. Germline CDR1 reads GTSNPN; CDR2 reads SVGIG (reference sequence).

The chain is built from TRBV29-1 and TRBJ1-2; 10 nucleotides align to TRBD1. This CDR3 region has 14 residues. The V segment lost 4 bases and the J segment 5 bases; nucleotides outside the gene matches: 7. Germline V gene sequence: CDR1 SQVTM, CDR2 ANQGSEA. CDR3 nucleotide sequence: TGCAGCGTTGTACGGGACAGGGGAGTATATGGCTACACCTTC. Translation: CSVVRDRGVYGYTF. The complete variable domain, with remaining parts taken from reference TRBV29-1 and TRBJ1-2, reads SAVISQKPSRDICQRGTSLTIQCQVDSQVTMMFWYRQQPGQSLTLIATANQGSEATYESGFVIDKFPISRPNLTFSTLTVSNMSPEDSSIYLCSVVRDRGVYGYTFGSGTRLTVV.

This clone was seen once. V is TRBV7-3 and J is TRBJ2-1; D is unresolved. V was clipped by 5 bases and J by 4 bases, with 12 bases between them. The CDR3 sequence is 14 residues long. Germline V gives CDR1 SGHTA, CDR2 FQGTGA. CDR3 loop: CASSPGLIYNEQFF. The CDR3 DNA is TGTGCCAGCAGCCCCGGTCTTATTTACAATGAGCAGTTCTTC. Full variable domain (missing parts from reference TRBV7-3 and TRBJ2-1): GAGVSQTPSNKVTEKGKYVELRCDPISGHTALYWYRQSLGQGPEFLIYFQGTGAADDSGLPNDRFFAVRPEGSVSTLKIQRTERGDSAVYLCASSPGLIYNEQFFGPGTRLTVL.

This clone has a handful of counts. Since the CDR3 does not end with the conserved phenylalanine or tryptophan, this likely comes from a read error. It is unclear where the CDR3 begins or ends on the DNA, so no DNA is shown, and the CDR3 is as TCRdb lists it. This sequence joins TRBV28 and TRBJ1-4. The CDR3 extends over 12 residues, inclusive of both ends. Germline assignment: CDR1 MDHEN and CDR2 SYDVKM. The CDR3 sequence: CASNSKGTLSWV.

The CDR3 spells CASSLVLLAGVNEQFF. The CDR3 region has the DNA TGTGCCAGCAGCTTGGTTCTCCTAGCGGGAGTAAATGAGCAGTTCTTC. This rearrangement joins TRBV5-4 to TRBJ2-1; 10 positions agree with TRBD2. The CDR3 is 16 amino acids. Germline V CDR1 and CDR2: SGHNT, YYREEE (reference sequence). V lost 0 bases to trimming and J lost 7 bases; unmatched junction nucleotides: 7. The variable domain in full, with the rest retrieved from reference TRBV5-4 and TRBJ2-1, is ETGVTQSPTHLIKTRGQQVTLRCSSQSGHNTVSWYQQALGQGPQFIFQYYREEENGRGNFPPRFSGLQFPNYSSELNVNALELDDSALYLCASSLVLLAGVNEQFFGPGTRLTVL.

The V call is TRBV5-1, the J call TRBJ2-3; TRBD1 might be the D (6 bases). The CDR3 is 14 residues long. Trimming pared 4 bases from V and 4 bases from J, leaving 13 bases between. Germline lookup yields CDR1 SGHRS and CDR2 YFSETQ. This chain's CDR3 is CASSPGEIADTQYF. In DNA, the CDR3 is TGCGCCAGCAGCCCAGGGGAAATCGCAGATACGCAGTATTTT.

This clone was seen repeatedly, ten times or more. CDR3 amino acids: CASSPEGTTSYNEQFF. The CDR3 region has the DNA TGCGCCAGCAGCCCCGAGGGGACTACGAGTTACAATGAGCAGTTCTTC. The chain has TRBV5-1 and TRBJ2-1, with 7 nucleotides matching TRBD2. V dropped 4 bases and J dropped 4; count of bases not matched to a gene: 11. The germline V gene has CDR1 SGHRS and CDR2 YFSETQ. The CDR3 is 16 residues long.

In its sample, this clone was seen a few times. The chain links TRBV4-2 to TRBJ2-1, with D tentatively TRBD1 (6 bases). This CDR3 is built from 13 residues. Trimming cost V 3 bases and J 7 bases, with 10 bases left between them. Germline values: CDR1 LGHNA, CDR2 YNFKEQ. The chain's CDR3 is CASSQDRWNEQFF. CDR3 bases: TGTGCCAGCAGCCAGGACAGATGGAATGAGCAGTTCTTC.

The rearrangement joins TRBV11-2 to TRBJ2-3; 10 bases are shared with TRBD2. Germline V gives CDR1 SGHAT, CDR2 FQNNGV. This CDR3 has 15 residues. V lost 5 bases and J lost 5; bases outside the gene matches: 7. The chain's CDR3 is CASSLGLAEQDTQYF. CDR3 DNA: TGTGCCAGCAGCCTCGGACTAGCGGAACAAGATACGCAGTATTTT.

The rearrangement joins TRBV11-3 to TRBJ2-1; a possible D gene is TRBD2 (5 bases). This CDR3 contains 12 residues. V lost 5 bases and J 8 bases, leaving 10 bases between the germline ends. The germline gives CDR1 SGHNT, CDR2 YENEEA. The CDR3 coding sequence is TGTGCCAGCAGCCAACTGGGAGATGAGCAGTTCTTC. Translation: CASSQLGDEQFF. The full variable domain, completed using reference TRBV11-3 and TRBJ2-1, is EAGVVQSPRYKIIEKKQPVAFWCNPISGHNTLYWYLQNLGQGPELLIRYENEEAVDDSQLPKDRFSAERLKGVDSTLKIQPAELGDSAVYLCASSQLGDEQFFGPGTRLTVL.

The chain links TRBV28 to TRBJ1-5; TRBD1 might be the D (5 bases). Germline values: CDR1 MDHEN, CDR2 SYDVKM. V lost 7 bases and J lost 0, with 16 bases in between. The CDR3 is made up of 16 amino acids. CDR3 bases: TGTGCCAGCAAGTCGGGGGACGTTAATAGCAATCAGCCCCAGCATTTT. Protein product: CASKSGDVNSNQPQHF.

Many counts were recorded for this clone. This rearrangement joins TRBV30 to TRBJ2-4; D is ambiguous. This CDR3 comprises 11 residues. From germline, CDR1 is GTSNPN and CDR2 SVGIG (reference sequence). Trimming pared 2 bases from V and 6 bases from J, leaving 5 bases between. The CDR3 region is CAWSWGNIQYF. In DNA form, the CDR3 reads TGTGCCTGGAGTTGGGGAAACATTCAGTACTTC.

The rearrangement joins TRBV7-8 to TRBJ1-4; D call uncertain. This CDR3 contains 18 residues. Trimming left V 1 base short and J 1 base short, with 16 bases between. CDR1 is SGHVS, CDR2 FQNEAQ, per germline. CDR3 coding DNA: TGTGCCAGCAGCTTAGAGTTGGCCGATCTGAGAACTAATGAAAAACTGTTTTTT. Amino acid sequence: CASSLELADLRTNEKLFF.

The rearrangement links TRBV7-9 to TRBJ2-7; unclear D gene. Germline CDR1 and CDR2: SEHNR and FQNEAQ (reference sequence). Trimming stripped 1 base from V and 0 bases from J, with 13 bases between. This CDR3 is built from 16 residues. The CDR3 nucleotides read TGTGCCAGCAGCTTAGGAAACTCAGGTCGCTCCTACGAGCAGTACTTC. Translating it yields CASSLGNSGRSYEQYF.

CDR3: CASSPRAAGENSPLHF. CDR3 sequence (DNA): TGTGCCAGCAGCCCCCGGGCGGCAGGGGAGAATTCACCCCTCCACTTT. V usage is TRBV7-9 and J usage is TRBJ1-6; perhaps TRBD1 as D (6 bases). The CDR3 loop spans 16 amino acids. Germline V lookup: CDR1 SEHNR, CDR2 FQNEAQ (reference sequence). V was cut by 5 bases and J by 7 bases, with 18 bases left in between.

V and J are TRBV10-3 and TRBJ2-2; D is undetermined. Looked up from germline, CDR1 is ENHRY and CDR2 is SYGVKD. V shed 3 bases and J shed 4 bases, with 9 bases lying between them. The CDR3 extends over 14 amino acids. This CDR3 reads CAISDGETTGELFF. Written as DNA, the CDR3 is TGTGCCATCAGTGATGGAGAGACCACCGGGGAGCTGTTTTTT.

The sample holds a few counts of this clone. CDR3: CASSSRWDTEAFF. The DNA for the CDR3 is TGTGCCAGCAGCTCCAGGTGGGACACTGAAGCTTTCTTT. The chain links TRBV6-1 to TRBJ1-1; D is unclear. The germline V and J ends were trimmed by 6 bases and 3 bases, with 11 bases remaining between them. The CDR3 contains 13 residues. Germline CDR1 reads MNHNS; CDR2 reads SASEGT.

The V and J genes are TRBV5-1 and TRBJ2-6; D might be TRBD2 (5 bases). Germline V CDR1 and CDR2: SGHRS, YFSETQ. V dropped 5 bases and J dropped 4 bases, with 16 bases sitting between them. This CDR3 is built from 16 residues. The CDR3 DNA reads TGCGCCAGCAGGGGCGGAAGGGCTAGCGGGGCCAACGTCCTGACTTTC. Protein sequence: CASRGGRASGANVLTF. Full variable domain (rest looked up from reference TRBV5-1 and TRBJ2-6): KAGVTQTPRYLIKTRGQQVTLSCSPISGHRSVSWYQQTPGQGLQFLFEYFSETQRNKGNFPGRFSGRQFSNSRSEMNVSTLELGDSALYLCASRGGRASGANVLTFGAGSRLTVL.

CDR3 DNA sequence: TGTGCCAGCTCACCCTCGAAGGTGGGCAATCAGCCCCAGCATTTT. The encoded protein is CASSPSKVGNQPQHF. The rearrangement joins TRBV18 to TRBJ1-5; D gene ambiguous. From germline, CDR1 is KGHSH and CDR2 LQKENI. This CDR3 has 15 amino acids. Trimming removed 3 bases from V and 2 bases from J, with 11 bases in between. Drawing the rest from reference TRBV18 and TRBJ1-5, the complete variable domain is NAGVMQNPRHLVRRRGQEARLRCSPMKGHSHVYWYRQLPEEGLKFMVYLQKENIIDESGMPKERFSAEFPKEGPSILRIQQVVRGDSAAYFCASSPSKVGNQPQHFGDGTRLSIL.

The chain combines TRBV4-3 with TRBJ1-2; D possibly corresponds to TRBD1 (5 bases). Germline CDR1 and CDR2: LGHNA and YSLEER. The CDR3 has 14 amino acids. The V gene lost 0 bases and the J gene lost 4 bases, with 9 bases spanning the gap. The CDR3 loop reads CASSQEAQGYGYTF. DNA for the CDR3: TGCGCCAGCAGCCAAGAAGCCCAGGGCTATGGCTACACCTTC.